A selection of T cell receptor beta chains follows, all from one sample in a study of cytomegalovirus exposure and HLA in healthy donors. Measured with immunoSEQ multiplex PCR; TCRdb has only the in-frame clones, and not every one. This sample yields 270,000 or so clones, of which 80% to 95% are seen a single time; around 1.7% belongs to the top ten. The sample taken for sequencing was PBMCs. The origin of the receptors is a girl aged 2 to 9 in good health and CMV-seronegative. Each CDR3 is given with its conserved first and last residue. The D gene is left open where the match is weak. Clone size, where shown, is once, few, many, or a class for clones that have expanded.

J | size | length | D | V | CDR3 | DNA
TRBJ2-7 | . | 13 | TRBD1 | TRBV29-1 | CSVGRTGTYEQYF | TGCAGCGTTGGACGGACAGGGACCTACGAGCAGTACTTC
TRBJ2-7 | . | 11 | . | TRBV29-1 | CSVSGPNEQYF | TGCAGCGTTTCAGGGCCCAACGAGCAGTACTTC
TRBJ2-1 | . | 11 | . | TRBV20-1 | CSAHRGGEQFF | TGCAGTGCCCACAGGGGGGGTGAGCAGTTCTTC
TRBJ2-1 | . | 14 | . | TRBV25-1 | CASSDQQGRNEQFF | TGTGCCAGCAGTGATCAGCAGGGCCGGAATGAGCAGTTCTTC
TRBJ1-4 | . | 13 | . | TRBV6-6 | CAIRGPTNEKLFF | TGTGCCATCAGGGGCCCAACTAATGAAAAACTGTTTTTT
TRBJ2-1 | . | 15 | TRBD2 | TRBV5-4 | CASSLGRGDNNEQFF | TGTGCCAGCAGCTTAGGGCGGGGGGACAACAATGAGCAGTTCTTC
TRBJ1-4 | . | 14 | . | TRBV25-1 | CASSLTATNEKLFF | TGTGCCAGCAGTCTGACAGCAACTAATGAAAAACTGTTTTTT
TRBJ2-3 | once | 15 | . | TRBV7-2 | CASTILGGRTDTQYF | TGTGCCAGCACGATATTGGGTGGGCGCACAGATACGCAGTATTTT
TRBJ2-1 | once | 17 | TRBD2 | TRBV4-1 | CASSQDSSGSPYNEQFF | TGCGCCAGCAGCCAAGATAGTAGCGGGAGTCCCTACAATGAGCAGTTCTTC
TRBJ1-4 | . | 15 | . | TRBV6-5 | CASSYDSSPPEKLFF | TGTGCCAGCAGTTACGACAGCTCCCCCCCGGAAAAACTGTTTTTT
TRBJ1-4 | . | 15 | TRBD1 | TRBV4-1 | CASSRGTGVGEKLFF | TGCGCCAGCAGCCGAGGGACAGGGGTGGGTGAAAAACTGTTTTTT
TRBJ2-7 | . | 14 | . | TRBV5-4 | CASSSTSSGYEQYF | TGTGCCAGCAGCTCTACTAGTAGTGGCTACGAGCAGTACTTC
TRBJ1-1 | . | 14 | TRBD1 | TRBV27 | CASSLTGTNTEAFF | TGTGCCAGCAGTTTGACAGGGACGAACACTGAAGCTTTCTTT
TRBJ2-3 | . | 16 | TRBD2 | TRBV29-1 | CSVGGSGSGRTDTQYF | TGCAGCGTGGGGGGGAGTGGGAGCGGCCGCACAGATACGCAGTATTTT
TRBJ2-5 | . | 18 | TRBD2 | TRBV4-1 | CASSQVAGSGATQETQYF | TGCGCCAGCAGCCAAGTCGCCGGTAGCGGGGCAACGCAAGAGACCCAGTACTTC
TRBJ2-7 | . | 12 | TRBD2 | TRBV12-5 | CASGGGFYEQYF | TGTGCTAGTGGCGGGGGGTTTTACGAGCAGTACTTC
TRBJ2-7 | . | 18 | TRBD2 | TRBV5-1 | CASSLSSGGGRVTYEQYF | TGCGCCAGCAGCTTGTCGAGCGGGGGGGGAAGGGTAACCTACGAGCAGTACTTC
TRBJ1-1 | . | 14 | TRBD1 | TRBV4-1 | CASSQDRRNTEAFF | TGCGCCAGCAGCCAGGACAGGAGGAACACTGAAGCTTTCTTT
TRBJ1-2 | once | 14 | TRBD1 | TRBV18 | CASSTQGADYGYTF | TGTGCCAGCTCAACCCAGGGGGCGGACTATGGCTACACCTTC
TRBJ1-2 | . | 11 | . | TRBV5-1 | CASSPGGGYTF | TGCGCCAGCAGCCCGGGGGGCGGCTACACCTTC
TRBJ1-4 | . | 12 | . | TRBV30 | CAWKRGSEKLFF | TGTGCCTGGAAACGGGGTAGCGAAAAACTGTTTTTT
TRBJ1-1 | . | 13 | . | TRBV2 | CASMGRMNTEAFF | TGTGCCAGCATGGGCAGAATGAACACTGAAGCTTTCTTT
TRBJ2-1 | once | 17 | . | TRBV4-2 | CASSPPGGRAIYNEQFF | TGTGCCAGCAGCCCCCCTGGAGGGAGAGCGATATACAATGAGCAGTTCTTC
TRBJ2-7 | . | 15 | TRBD1 | TRBV27 | CASSSTRQGAYEQYF | TGTGCCAGCAGTTCTACTCGACAGGGGGCCTACGAGCAGTACTTC
TRBJ2-7 | . | 15 | . | TRBV12-5 | CASAQVRPGSYEQYF | TGTGCTAGTGCTCAGGTCCGGCCAGGCTCCTACGAGCAGTACTTC
TRBJ1-6 | . | 18 | . | TRBV5-8 | CASSLAKVQAPYNSPLHF | TGTGCCAGCAGCTTGGCCAAGGTCCAGGCGCCCTATAATTCACCCCTCCACTTT
TRBJ2-7 | . | 13 | TRBD1 | TRBV2 | CASTGGWSYEQYF | TGTGCCAGCACAGGGGGATGGTCCTACGAGCAGTACTTC
TRBJ2-5 | . | 18 | TRBD1 | TRBV7-8 | CASSPRRTGGPRGETQYF | TGTGCCAGCAGCCCCCGCCGGACAGGGGGCCCACGGGGGGAGACCCAGTACTTC
TRBJ2-5 | . | 14 | TRBD1 | TRBV5-8 | CASSPGDSQEAQYF | TGTGCCAGCAGCCCAGGGGACAGCCAAGAGGCCCAGTACTTC
TRBJ2-2 | . | 15 | TRBD2 | TRBV5-4 | CASSPRLAGSGELFF | TGTGCCAGCAGCCCTAGACTAGCGGGTTCGGGGGAGCTGTTTTTT
TRBJ1-1 | . | 16 | TRBD1 | TRBV14 | CASSQGSGGLSTEAFF | TGTGCCAGCAGCCAAGGGTCAGGGGGCCTCTCTACTGAAGCTTTCTTT
TRBJ2-7 | . | 15 | . | TRBV27 | CASHNVRGGWHEQYF | TGTGCCAGCCATAACGTCAGGGGCGGATGGCACGAGCAGTACTTC
TRBJ2-1 | . | 18 | TRBD2 | TRBV10-2 | CASSESMGLFLSYNEQFF | TGCGCCAGCAGTGAGTCTATGGGACTATTCCTCTCCTACAATGAGCAGTTCTTC
TRBJ2-1 | . | 15 | TRBD2 | TRBV7-2 | CASSNTSGRLNEQFF | TGTGCCAGCAGCAATACTAGCGGGAGGTTAAATGAGCAGTTCTTC
TRBJ2-2 | . | 15 | TRBD2 | TRBV4-2 | CASSQLSGGAGELFF | TGTGCCAGCAGCCAACTTAGCGGGGGGGCCGGGGAGCTGTTTTTT
TRBJ1-5 | . | 13 | TRBD1 | TRBV6-5 | CASGTASGQPQHF | TGTGCCAGCGGGACAGCCTCGGGTCAGCCCCAGCATTTT
TRBJ1-2 | . | 12 | . | TRBV6-6 | CASSYGSYGYTF | TGTGCCAGCAGTTATGGGAGTTATGGCTACACCTTC
TRBJ1-2 | . | 15 | TRBD1 | TRBV18 | CASSLPGQGHYGYTF | TGTGCCAGCTCACTACCGGGACAGGGGCACTATGGCTACACCTTC
TRBJ2-1 | . | 13 | TRBD1 | TRBV6-5 | CASGQGVHNEQFF | TGTGCCAGCGGACAGGGAGTACACAATGAGCAGTTCTTC
TRBJ2-3 | . | 16 | TRBD1 | TRBV11-2 | CASSIGQGESTDTQYF | TGTGCCAGCAGCATAGGACAGGGTGAGAGCACAGATACGCAGTATTTT
TRBJ1-5 | . | 17 | TRBD1 | TRBV19 | CASSPGPGQGIGQPQHF | TGTGCCAGTAGTCCCGGACCCGGACAGGGGATTGGACAGCCCCAGCATTTT
TRBJ2-1 | . | 15 | TRBD2 | TRBV2 | CASSVAGVSYNEQFF | TGTGCCAGCAGTGTTGCGGGAGTCTCCTACAATGAGCAGTTCTTC